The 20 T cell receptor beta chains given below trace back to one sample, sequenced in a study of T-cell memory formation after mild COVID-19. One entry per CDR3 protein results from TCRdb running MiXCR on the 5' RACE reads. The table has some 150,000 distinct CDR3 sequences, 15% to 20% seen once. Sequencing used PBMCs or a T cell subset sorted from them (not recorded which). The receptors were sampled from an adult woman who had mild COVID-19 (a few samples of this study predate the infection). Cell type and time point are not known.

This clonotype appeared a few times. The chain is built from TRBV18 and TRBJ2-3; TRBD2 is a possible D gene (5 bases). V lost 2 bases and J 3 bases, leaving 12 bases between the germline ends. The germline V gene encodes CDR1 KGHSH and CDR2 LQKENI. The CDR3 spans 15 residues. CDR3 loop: CASSPSSSVTDTQYF. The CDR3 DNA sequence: TGTGCCAGCTCACCATCGAGTAGCGTGACAGATACGCAGTATTTT.

The CDR3 DNA reads as TGTGCCACCAGCAGCCAAATGGGGCTGCAAGAGACCCAGTACTTC. Translating it yields CATSSQMGLQETQYF. This chain connects TRBV15 to TRBJ2-5; possible D gene TRBD1, 5 bases. Germline CDR1 and CDR2: LNHNV and YYDKDF (reference sequence). The length of the CDR3 is 15 residues. Trimming left V 3 bases short and J 2 bases short, with 13 bases between.

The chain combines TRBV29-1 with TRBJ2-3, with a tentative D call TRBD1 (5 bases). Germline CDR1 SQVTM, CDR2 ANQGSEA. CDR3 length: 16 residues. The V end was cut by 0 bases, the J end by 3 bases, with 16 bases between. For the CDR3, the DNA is TGCAGCGTTGAAGAGCGTAAGCAGGGTGGAACAGATACGCAGTATTTT. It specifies CSVEERKQGGTDTQYF.

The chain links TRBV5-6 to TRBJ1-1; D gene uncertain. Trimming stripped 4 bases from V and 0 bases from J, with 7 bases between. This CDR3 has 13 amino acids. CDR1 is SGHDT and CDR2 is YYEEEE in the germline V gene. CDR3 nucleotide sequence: TGTGCCAGCAGCCCTCGGCTGAACACTGAAGCTTTCTTT. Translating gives CASSPRLNTEAFF.

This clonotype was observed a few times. The CDR3 loop reads CASSYSPAGSNTEAFF. CDR3 coding DNA: TGTGCCAGCAGTTACTCGCCGGCAGGATCGAACACTGAAGCTTTCTTT. The J gene is TRBJ1-1, the V gene TRBV6-2 or TRBV6-3; D call uncertain. The germline V and J ends were trimmed by 0 bases and 1 base, with 12 bases remaining between them. The CDR3 covers 16 residues. Germline-derived CDR1 and CDR2 are MNHEY and SVGEGT.

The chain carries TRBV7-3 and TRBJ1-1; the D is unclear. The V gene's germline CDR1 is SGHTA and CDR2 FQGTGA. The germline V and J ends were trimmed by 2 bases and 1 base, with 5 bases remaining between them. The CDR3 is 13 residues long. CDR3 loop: CASSLSQNTEAFF. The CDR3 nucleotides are TGTGCCAGCAGCTTATCCCAGAACACTGAAGCTTTCTTT.

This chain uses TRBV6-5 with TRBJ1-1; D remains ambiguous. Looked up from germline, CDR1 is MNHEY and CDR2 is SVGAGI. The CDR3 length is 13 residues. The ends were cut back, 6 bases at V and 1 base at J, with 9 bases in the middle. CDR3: CASRVWPNTEAFF. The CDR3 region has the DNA TGTGCCAGCAGGGTCTGGCCGAACACTGAAGCTTTCTTT.

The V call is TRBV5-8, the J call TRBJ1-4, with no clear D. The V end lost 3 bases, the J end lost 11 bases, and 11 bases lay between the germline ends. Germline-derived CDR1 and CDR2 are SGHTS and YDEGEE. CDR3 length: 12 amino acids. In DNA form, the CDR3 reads TGTGCCAGCAGCTCTCTAACGGAGAAACTGTTTTTT. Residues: CASSSLTEKLFF.

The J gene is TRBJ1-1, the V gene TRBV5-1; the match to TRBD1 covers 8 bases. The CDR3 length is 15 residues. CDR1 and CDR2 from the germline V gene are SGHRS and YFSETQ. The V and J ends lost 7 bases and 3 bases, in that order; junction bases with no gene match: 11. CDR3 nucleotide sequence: TGCGCCAGCGCGACGAGTGGGACAGGCGACACTGAAGCTTTCTTT. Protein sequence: CASATSGTGDTEAFF.

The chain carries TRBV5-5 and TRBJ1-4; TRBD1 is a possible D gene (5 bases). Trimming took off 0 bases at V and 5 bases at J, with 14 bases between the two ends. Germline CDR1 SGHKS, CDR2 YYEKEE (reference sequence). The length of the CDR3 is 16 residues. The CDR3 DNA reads TGTGCCAGCAGCTTGGCCGTCGGGGCGCGAAATGAAAAACTGTTTTTT. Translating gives CASSLAVGARNEKLFF.

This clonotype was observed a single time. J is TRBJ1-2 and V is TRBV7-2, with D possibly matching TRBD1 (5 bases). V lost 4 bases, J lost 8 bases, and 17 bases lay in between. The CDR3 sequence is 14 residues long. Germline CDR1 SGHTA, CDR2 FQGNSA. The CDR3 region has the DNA TGTGCCAGCAGCTCCAACACGGGCTGGGGCGGCTACACCTTC. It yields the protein CASSSNTGWGGYTF.

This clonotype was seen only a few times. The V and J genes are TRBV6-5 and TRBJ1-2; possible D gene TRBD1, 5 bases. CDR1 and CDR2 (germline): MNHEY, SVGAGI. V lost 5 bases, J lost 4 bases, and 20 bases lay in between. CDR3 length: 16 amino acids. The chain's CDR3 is CASSRPPSRDVYGYTF. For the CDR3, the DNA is TGTGCCAGCAGTCGCCCACCTTCCAGGGACGTCTATGGCTACACCTTC.

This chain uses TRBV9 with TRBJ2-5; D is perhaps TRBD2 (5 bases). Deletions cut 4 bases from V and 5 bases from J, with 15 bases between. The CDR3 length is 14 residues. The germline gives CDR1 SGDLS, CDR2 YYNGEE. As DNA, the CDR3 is TGTGCCAGCAGCATAACAGAGGGTGTGGAGACCCAGTACTTC. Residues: CASSITEGVETQYF.

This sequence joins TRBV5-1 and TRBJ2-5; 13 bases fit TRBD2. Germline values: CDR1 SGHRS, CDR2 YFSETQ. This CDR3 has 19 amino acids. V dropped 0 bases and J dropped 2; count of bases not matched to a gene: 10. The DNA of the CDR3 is TGCGCCAGCAGCTTGGTTCCGGGACTAGCGGGGTCAGAGCAAGAGACCCAGTACTTC. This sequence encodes CASSLVPGLAGSEQETQYF. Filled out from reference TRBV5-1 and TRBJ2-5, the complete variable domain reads KAGVTQTPRYLIKTRGQQVTLSCSPISGHRSVSWYQQTPGQGLQFLFEYFSETQRNKGNFPGRFSGRQFSNSRSEMNVSTLELGDSALYLCASSLVPGLAGSEQETQYFGPGTRLLVL.

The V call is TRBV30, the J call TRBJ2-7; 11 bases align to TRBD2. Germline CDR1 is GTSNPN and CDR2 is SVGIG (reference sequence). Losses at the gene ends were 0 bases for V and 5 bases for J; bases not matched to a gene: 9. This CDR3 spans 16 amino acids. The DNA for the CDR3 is TGTGCCTGGAGTGTAGGGCTAGCGGGAGGAATCGACGAGCAGTACTTC. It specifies CAWSVGLAGGIDEQYF.

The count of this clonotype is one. CDR3 region: CAITGGQNKNYGYTF. The CDR3, as DNA: TGTGCCATCACTGGGGGGCAGAACAAGAACTATGGCTACACCTTC. The chain couples TRBV10-3 to TRBJ1-2; tentatively, D is TRBD1 (6 bases). Germline V gives CDR1 ENHRY, CDR2 SYGVKD. V was cut by 7 bases and J by 2 bases, with 17 bases left in between. CDR3 length: 15 residues.

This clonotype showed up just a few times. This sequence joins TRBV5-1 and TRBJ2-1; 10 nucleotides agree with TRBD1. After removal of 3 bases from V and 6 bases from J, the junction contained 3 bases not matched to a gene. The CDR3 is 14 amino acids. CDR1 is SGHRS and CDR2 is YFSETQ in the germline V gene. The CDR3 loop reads CASSWTGGTNEQFF. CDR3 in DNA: TGCGCCAGCAGCTGGACAGGGGGTACCAATGAGCAGTTCTTC. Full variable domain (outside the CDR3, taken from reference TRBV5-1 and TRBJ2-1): KAGVTQTPRYLIKTRGQQVTLSCSPISGHRSVSWYQQTPGQGLQFLFEYFSETQRNKGNFPGRFSGRQFSNSRSEMNVSTLELGDSALYLCASSWTGGTNEQFFGPGTRLTVL.

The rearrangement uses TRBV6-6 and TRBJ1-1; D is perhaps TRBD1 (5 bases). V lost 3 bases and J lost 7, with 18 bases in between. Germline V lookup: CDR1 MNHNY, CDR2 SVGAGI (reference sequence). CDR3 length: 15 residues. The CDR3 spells CASSYDQWRGNEAFF. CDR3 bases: TGTGCCAGCAGTTATGACCAGTGGAGGGGAAATGAAGCTTTCTTT.

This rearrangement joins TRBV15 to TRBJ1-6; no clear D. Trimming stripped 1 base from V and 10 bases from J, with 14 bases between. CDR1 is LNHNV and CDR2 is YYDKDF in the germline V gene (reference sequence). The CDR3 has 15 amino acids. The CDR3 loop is CATSRGRQLGSPLHF. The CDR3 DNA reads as TGTGCCACCAGCAGAGGACGCCAACTAGGGTCACCCCTCCACTTT.

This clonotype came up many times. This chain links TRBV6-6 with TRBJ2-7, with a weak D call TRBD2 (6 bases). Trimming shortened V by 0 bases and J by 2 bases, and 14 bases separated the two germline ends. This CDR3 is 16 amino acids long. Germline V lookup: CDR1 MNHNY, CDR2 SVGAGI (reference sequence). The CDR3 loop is CASSYSIVGGAYEQYF. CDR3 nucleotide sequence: TGTGCCAGCAGTTACTCGATTGTTGGCGGGGCCTACGAGCAGTACTTC.